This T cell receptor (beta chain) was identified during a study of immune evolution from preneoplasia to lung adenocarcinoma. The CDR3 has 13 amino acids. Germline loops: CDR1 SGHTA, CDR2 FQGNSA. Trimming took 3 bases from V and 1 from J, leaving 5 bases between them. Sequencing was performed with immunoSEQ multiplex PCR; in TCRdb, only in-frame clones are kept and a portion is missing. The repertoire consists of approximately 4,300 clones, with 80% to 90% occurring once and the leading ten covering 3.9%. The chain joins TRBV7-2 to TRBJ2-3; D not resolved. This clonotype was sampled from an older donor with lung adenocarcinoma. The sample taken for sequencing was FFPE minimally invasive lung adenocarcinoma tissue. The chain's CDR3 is CASSLLGTDTQYF. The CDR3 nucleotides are TGTGCCAGCAGCTTGCTGGGCACAGATACGCAGTATTTT.